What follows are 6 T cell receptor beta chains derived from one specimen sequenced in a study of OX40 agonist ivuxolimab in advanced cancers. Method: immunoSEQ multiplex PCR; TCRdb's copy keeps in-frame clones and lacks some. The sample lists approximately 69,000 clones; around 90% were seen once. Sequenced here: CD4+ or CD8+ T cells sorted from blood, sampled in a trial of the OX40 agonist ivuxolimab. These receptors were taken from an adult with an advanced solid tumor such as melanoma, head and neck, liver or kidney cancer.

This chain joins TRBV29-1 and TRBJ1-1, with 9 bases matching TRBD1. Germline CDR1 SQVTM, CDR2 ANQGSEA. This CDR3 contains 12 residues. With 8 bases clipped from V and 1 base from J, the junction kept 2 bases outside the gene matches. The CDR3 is CSSQGANTEAFF. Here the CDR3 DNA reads TGCAGCTCACAGGGGGCGAACACTGAAGCTTTCTTT.

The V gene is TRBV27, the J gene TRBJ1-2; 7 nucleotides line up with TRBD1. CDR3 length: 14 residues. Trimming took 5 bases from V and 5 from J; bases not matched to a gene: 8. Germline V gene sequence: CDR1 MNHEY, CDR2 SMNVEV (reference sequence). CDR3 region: CASSLTGIQYGYTF. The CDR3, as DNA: TGTGCCAGCAGTCTGACAGGGATCCAATATGGCTACACCTTC.

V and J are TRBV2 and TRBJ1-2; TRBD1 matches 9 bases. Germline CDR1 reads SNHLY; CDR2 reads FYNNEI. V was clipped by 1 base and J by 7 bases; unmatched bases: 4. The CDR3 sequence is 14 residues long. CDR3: CASSEGDRVRGYTF. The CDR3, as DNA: TGTGCCAGCAGTGAAGGGGACAGGGTCCGTGGCTACACCTTC.

The CDR3 protein is CASSPMEGANYGYTF. The CDR3 DNA sequence: TGTGCCAGCTCACCTATGGAGGGAGCTAACTATGGCTACACCTTC. The V gene is TRBV18, the J gene TRBJ1-2, with D unclear. V was pared by 3 bases and J by 0 bases, with 11 bases between. CDR3 length: 15 amino acids. Germline V gives CDR1 KGHSH, CDR2 LQKENI.

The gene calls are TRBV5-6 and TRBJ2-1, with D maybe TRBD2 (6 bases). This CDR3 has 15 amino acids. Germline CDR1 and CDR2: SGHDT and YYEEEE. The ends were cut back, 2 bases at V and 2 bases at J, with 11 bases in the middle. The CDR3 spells CASSFGLAPYNEQFF. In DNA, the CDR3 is TGTGCCAGCAGCTTCGGGCTAGCGCCCTACAATGAGCAGTTCTTC. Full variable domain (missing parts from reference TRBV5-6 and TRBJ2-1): DAGVTQSPTHLIKTRGQQVTLRCSPKSGHDTVSWYQQALGQGPQFIFQYYEEEERQRGNFPDRFSGHQFPNYSSELNVNALLLGDSALYLCASSFGLAPYNEQFFGPGTRLTVL.

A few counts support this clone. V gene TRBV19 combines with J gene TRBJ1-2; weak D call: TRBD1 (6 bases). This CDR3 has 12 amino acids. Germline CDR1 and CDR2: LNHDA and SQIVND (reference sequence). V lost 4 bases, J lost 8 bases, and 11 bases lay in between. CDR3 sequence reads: CASSTTGGGYTF. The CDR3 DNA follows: TGTGCCAGTAGTACGACAGGTGGCGGCTACACCTTC.